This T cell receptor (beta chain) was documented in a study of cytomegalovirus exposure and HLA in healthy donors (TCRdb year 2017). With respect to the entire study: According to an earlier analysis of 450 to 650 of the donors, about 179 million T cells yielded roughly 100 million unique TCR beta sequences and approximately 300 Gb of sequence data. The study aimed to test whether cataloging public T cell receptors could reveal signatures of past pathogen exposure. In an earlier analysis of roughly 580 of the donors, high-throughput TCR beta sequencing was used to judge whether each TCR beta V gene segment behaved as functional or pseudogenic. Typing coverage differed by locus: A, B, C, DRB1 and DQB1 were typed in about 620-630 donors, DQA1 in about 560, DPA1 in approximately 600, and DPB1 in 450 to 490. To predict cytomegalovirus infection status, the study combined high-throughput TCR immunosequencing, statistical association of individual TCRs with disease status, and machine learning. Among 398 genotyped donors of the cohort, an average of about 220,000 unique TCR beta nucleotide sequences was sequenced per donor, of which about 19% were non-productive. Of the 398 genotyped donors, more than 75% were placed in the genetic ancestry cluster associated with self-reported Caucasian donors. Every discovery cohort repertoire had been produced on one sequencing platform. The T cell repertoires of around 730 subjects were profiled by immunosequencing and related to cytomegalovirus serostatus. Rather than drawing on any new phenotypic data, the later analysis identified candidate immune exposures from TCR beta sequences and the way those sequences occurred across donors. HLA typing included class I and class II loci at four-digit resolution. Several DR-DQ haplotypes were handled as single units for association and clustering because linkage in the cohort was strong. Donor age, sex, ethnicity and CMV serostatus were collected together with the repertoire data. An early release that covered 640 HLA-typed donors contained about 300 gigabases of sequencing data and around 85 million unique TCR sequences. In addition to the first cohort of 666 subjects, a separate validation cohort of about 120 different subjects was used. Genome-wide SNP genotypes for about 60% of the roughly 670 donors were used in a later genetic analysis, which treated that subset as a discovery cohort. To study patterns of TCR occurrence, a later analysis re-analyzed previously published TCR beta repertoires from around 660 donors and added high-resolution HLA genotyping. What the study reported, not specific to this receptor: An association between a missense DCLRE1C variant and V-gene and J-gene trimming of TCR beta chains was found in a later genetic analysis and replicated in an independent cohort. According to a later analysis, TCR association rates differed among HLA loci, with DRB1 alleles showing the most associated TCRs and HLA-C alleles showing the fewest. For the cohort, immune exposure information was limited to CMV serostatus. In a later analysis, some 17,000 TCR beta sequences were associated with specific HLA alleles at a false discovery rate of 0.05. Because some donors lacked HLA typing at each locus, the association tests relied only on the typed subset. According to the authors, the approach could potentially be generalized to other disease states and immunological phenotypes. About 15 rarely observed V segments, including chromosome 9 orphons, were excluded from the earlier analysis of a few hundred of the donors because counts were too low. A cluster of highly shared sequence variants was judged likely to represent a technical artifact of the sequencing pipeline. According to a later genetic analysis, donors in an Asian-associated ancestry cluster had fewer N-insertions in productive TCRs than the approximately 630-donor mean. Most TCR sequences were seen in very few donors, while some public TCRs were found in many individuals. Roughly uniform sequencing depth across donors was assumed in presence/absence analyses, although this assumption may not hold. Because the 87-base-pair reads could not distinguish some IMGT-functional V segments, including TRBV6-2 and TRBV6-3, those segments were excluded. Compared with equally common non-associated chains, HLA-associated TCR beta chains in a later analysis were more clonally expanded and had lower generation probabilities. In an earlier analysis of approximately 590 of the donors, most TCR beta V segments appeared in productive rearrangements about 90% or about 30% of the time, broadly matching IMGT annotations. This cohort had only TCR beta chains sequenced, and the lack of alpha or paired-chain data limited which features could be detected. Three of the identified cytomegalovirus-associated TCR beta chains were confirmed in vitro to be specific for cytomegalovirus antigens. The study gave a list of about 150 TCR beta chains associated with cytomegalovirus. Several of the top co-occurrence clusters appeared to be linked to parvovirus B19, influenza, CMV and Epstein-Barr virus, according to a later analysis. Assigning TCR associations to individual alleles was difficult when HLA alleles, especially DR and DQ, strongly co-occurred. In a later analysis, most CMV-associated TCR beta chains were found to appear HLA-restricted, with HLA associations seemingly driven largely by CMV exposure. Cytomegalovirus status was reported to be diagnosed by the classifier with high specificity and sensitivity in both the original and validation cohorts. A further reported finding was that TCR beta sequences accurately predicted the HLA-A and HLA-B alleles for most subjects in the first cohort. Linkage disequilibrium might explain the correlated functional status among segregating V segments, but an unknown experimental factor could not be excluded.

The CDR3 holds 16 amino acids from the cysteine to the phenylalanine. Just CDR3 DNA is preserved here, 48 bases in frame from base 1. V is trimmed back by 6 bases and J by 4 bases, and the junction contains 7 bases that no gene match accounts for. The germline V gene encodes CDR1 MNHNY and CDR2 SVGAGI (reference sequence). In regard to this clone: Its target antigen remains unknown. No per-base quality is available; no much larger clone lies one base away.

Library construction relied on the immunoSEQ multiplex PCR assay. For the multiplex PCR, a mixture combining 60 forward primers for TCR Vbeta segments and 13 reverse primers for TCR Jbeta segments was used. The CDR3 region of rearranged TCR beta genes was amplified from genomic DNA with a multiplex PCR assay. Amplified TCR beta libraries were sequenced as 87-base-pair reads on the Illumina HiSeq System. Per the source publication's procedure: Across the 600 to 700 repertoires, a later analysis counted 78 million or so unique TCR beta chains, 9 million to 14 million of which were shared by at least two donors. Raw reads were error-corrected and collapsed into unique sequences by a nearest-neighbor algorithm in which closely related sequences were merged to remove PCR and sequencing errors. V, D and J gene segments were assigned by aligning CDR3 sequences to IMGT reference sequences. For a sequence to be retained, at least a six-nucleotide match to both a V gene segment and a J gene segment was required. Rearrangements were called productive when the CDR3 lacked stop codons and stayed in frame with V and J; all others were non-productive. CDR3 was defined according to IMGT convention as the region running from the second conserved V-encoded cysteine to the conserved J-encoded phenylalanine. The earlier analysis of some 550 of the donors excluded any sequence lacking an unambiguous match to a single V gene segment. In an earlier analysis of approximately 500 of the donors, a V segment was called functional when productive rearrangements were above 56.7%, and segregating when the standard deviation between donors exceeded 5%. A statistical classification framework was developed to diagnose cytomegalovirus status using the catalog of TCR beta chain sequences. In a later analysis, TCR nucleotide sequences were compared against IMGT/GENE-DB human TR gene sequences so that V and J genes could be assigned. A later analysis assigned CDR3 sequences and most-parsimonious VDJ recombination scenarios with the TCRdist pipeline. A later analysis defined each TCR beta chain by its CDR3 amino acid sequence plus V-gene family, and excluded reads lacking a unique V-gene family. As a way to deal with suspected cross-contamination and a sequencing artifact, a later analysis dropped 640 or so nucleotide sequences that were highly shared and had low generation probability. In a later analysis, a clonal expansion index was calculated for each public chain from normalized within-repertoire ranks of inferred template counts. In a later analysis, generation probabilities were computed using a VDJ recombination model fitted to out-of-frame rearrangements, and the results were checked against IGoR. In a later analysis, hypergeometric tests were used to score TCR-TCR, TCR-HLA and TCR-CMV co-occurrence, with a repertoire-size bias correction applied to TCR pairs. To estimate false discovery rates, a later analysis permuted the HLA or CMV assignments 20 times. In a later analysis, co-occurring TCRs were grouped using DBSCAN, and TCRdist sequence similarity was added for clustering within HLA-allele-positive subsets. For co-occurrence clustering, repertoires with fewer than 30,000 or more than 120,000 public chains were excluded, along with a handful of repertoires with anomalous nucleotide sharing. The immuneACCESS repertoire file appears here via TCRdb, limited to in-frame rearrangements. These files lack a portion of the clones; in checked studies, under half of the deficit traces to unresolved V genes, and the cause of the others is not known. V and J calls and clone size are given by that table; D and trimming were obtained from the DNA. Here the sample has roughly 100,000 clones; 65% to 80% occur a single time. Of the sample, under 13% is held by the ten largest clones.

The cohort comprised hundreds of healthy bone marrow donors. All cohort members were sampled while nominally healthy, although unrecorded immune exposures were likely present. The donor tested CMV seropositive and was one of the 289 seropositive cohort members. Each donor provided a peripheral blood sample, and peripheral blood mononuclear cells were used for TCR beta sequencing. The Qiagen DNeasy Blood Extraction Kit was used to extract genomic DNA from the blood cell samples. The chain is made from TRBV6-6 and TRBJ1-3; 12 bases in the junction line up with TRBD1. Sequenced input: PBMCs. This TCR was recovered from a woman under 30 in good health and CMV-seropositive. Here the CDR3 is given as CASRAGTGGPGNTIYF. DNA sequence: TGTGCCAGCAGGGCCGGGACAGGGGGCCCCGGAAACACCATATATTTT.